The 15 T cell receptor beta chains below were found in one sample sequenced in a study of cytomegalovirus exposure and HLA in healthy donors. Method: immunoSEQ multiplex PCR; TCRdb's copy keeps in-frame clones and lacks some. The table lists some 270,000 clones, 86% of them singletons, with 1% in the top ten. The sequencing input was PBMCs. The origin of the receptors is a woman aged 18-35 years in good health and CMV-seronegative.

This sequence joins TRBV5-6 and TRBJ2-2, with D perhaps matching TRBD1 (5 bases). The ends were cut back, 0 bases at V and 4 bases at J, with 7 bases in the middle. CDR3 size: 14 residues. Germline V gene sequence: CDR1 SGHDT, CDR2 YYEEEE. This CDR3 is CASSLEGPTGELFF. CDR3 coding DNA: TGTGCCAGCAGCTTGGAGGGGCCCACCGGGGAGCTGTTTTTT.

The V gene is TRBV4-2, the J gene TRBJ2-5; TRBD2 agrees at 13 bases. V shed 4 bases and J 1 base; nucleotides not matched to a gene: 3. There are 16 residues in the CDR3. From germline, CDR1 is LGHNA and CDR2 YNFKEQ. The CDR3 spells CASSLTSGGTQETQYF. The CDR3 DNA sequence: TGTGCCAGCAGCCTGACTAGCGGGGGGACCCAAGAGACCCAGTACTTC.

Only one count was recorded for this clone. V and J are TRBV16 and TRBJ1-3; TRBD1 is a possible D gene (6 bases). The V and J ends lost 4 bases and 3 bases respectively, with 10 bases between them. CDR1 KGHSY and CDR2 FQNENV come from the germline V gene. The CDR3 spans 14 residues. The CDR3 reads CASSPTGNGNTIYF. The DNA of the CDR3 is TGTGCCAGCAGCCCTACAGGGAATGGAAACACCATATATTTT.

The chain joins TRBV7-8 to TRBJ1-2; tentative D call: TRBD1 (5 bases). CDR1 and CDR2 (germline): SGHVS, FQNEAQ. The CDR3 totals 14 residues. V shed 5 bases and J shed 0 bases, with 10 bases lying between them. In DNA, the CDR3 is TGTGCCAGCAGCCTCCCGGGGGCTAACTATGGCTACACCTTC. Amino acids: CASSLPGANYGYTF.

This chain uses TRBV7-2 with TRBJ1-1; 10 bases are shared with TRBD1. V lost 3 bases to trimming and J lost 3 bases; unmatched junction nucleotides: 4. CDR1 and CDR2 (germline): SGHTA, FQGNSA. CDR3 length: 15 residues. Here the CDR3 reads CASSFWTGGDTEAFF. The CDR3 nucleotides are TGTGCCAGCAGCTTTTGGACAGGGGGGGACACTGAAGCTTTCTTT.

This clone has a single count. The chain has TRBV18 and TRBJ2-7; 11 nucleotides align to TRBD2. Germline values: CDR1 KGHSH, CDR2 LQKENI. The CDR3 spans 14 residues. Trimming removed 6 bases from V and 5 bases from J; junction bases left unmatched: 6. CDR3 DNA sequence: TGTGCCAGCTCCTTAGCGGGGGGGCCTAACGAGCAGTACTTC. It yields the protein CASSLAGGPNEQYF.

CDR3 sequence reads: CASTSLRTTEQYF. CDR3 nucleotide sequence: TGCGCCAGTACTTCCCTTCGGACTACAGAGCAGTACTTC. This chain joins TRBV10-2 and TRBJ2-7; TRBD2 might be the D (6 bases). Per germline, CDR1 WSHSY and CDR2 SAAADI. V was pared by 9 bases and J by 7 bases, with 19 bases between. This CDR3 contains 13 residues.

V gene TRBV4-3 combines with J gene TRBJ1-2, with 9 nucleotides matching TRBD1. Germline CDR1 and CDR2: LGHNA and YSLEER. The CDR3 is 17 amino acids. V lost 0 bases to trimming and J lost 6 bases; unmatched junction nucleotides: 11. DNA for the CDR3: TGCGCCAGCAGCCAAGATTCCGAGACAGGGGGAAAGGATGGCTACACCTTC. Encoded protein: CASSQDSETGGKDGYTF.

The gene calls are TRBV5-1 and TRBJ1-2, with D uncertain. The V gene's germline CDR1 is SGHRS and CDR2 YFSETQ. Trimming took 0 bases from V and 8 from J, leaving 5 bases between them. The CDR3 is 11 amino acids. For the CDR3, the DNA is TGCGCCAGCAGCTTGGATCAGGGCTACACCTTC. Its protein product is CASSLDQGYTF.

The chain joins TRBV19 to TRBJ2-3; 8 nucleotides line up with TRBD1. J lost 2 bases, V lost 5 bases, and 12 bases had no gene match. This CDR3 comprises 17 residues. Per the germline V gene, CDR1 is LNHDA and CDR2 is SQIVND (reference sequence). CDR3 protein: CASSGRSGGPLTDTQYF. Written as DNA, the CDR3 is TGTGCCAGTAGTGGGAGGTCAGGGGGCCCGCTCACAGATACGCAGTATTTT.

This sequence joins TRBV6-4 and TRBJ2-3, with D possibly being TRBD1 (7 bases). V was pared by 3 bases and J by 4 bases, with 14 bases between. CDR3 size: 15 residues. Germline V gives CDR1 MRHNA, CDR2 SNTAGT. The CDR3 coding sequence is TGTGCCAGCAGTGATGGGCAGGGGGGAGCAGATACGCAGTATTTT. It is translated as CASSDGQGGADTQYF.

The chain joins TRBV4-3 to TRBJ1-1; TRBD1 matches 7 bases. The germline CDR1 and CDR2 sequences are LGHNA and YSLEER. This CDR3 is built from 14 residues. Losses at the gene ends were 4 bases for V and 1 base for J; bases not matched to a gene: 3. The CDR3 loop is CASSPGQQNTEAFF. The CDR3 nucleotides read TGCGCCAGCAGCCCGGGACAGCAGAACACTGAAGCTTTCTTT.

The J gene is TRBJ1-1, the V gene TRBV5-4; tentatively, D is TRBD1 (5 bases). Germline CDR1 and CDR2: SGHNT and YYREEE (reference sequence). Trimming stripped 0 bases from V and 5 bases from J, with 11 bases between. The CDR3 totals 14 residues. Here the CDR3 reads CASSLVGEGTEAFF. CDR3 nucleotides: TGTGCCAGCAGCTTGGTGGGGGAGGGAACTGAAGCTTTCTTT.

The rearrangement links TRBV30 to TRBJ1-1, with 9 bases fitting TRBD1. The CDR3 extends over 13 amino acids. CDR1 GTSNPN and CDR2 SVGIG come from the germline V gene (reference sequence). With 5 bases clipped from V and 0 bases from J, the junction kept 1 base outside the gene matches. CDR3 sequence: CAWGTGMNTEAFF. CDR3 sequence (DNA): TGTGCCTGGGGGACAGGGATGAACACTGAAGCTTTCTTT.

This sequence joins TRBV6-5 and TRBJ1-5; maybe TRBD1 (6 bases). The CDR3 totals 16 residues. The V gene's germline CDR1 is MNHEY and CDR2 SVGAGI. Trimming left V 4 bases short and J 0 bases short, with 13 bases between. The DNA of the CDR3 is TGTGCCAGCAGTTCGGACAGCCGCAATAGCAATCAGCCCCAGCATTTT. Translating gives CASSSDSRNSNQPQHF.